The subject of this entry is one TCR beta chain. Its antigen is not identified. The sort gate was single viable CD3+CD4+CD8-CD45RO+ cells for memory CD4+ T cells. Serum IgG to CMV pp150, pp28, p38 and p52 defined serostatus. In the original workflow: After removing out-of-frame reads, 2,204,828 distinct TCRbeta sequences remained. Some clones are missing from TCRdb's copy, which holds only in-frame ones; the method was immunoSEQ multiplex PCR. V, J and clone size reflect that table, while D and trimming were determined from the DNA. The top ten hold approximately 0.55% of the sample, which has approximately 53,000 clones, roughly four fifths seen once. These data come from a study of memory CD4+ T cells and cytomegalovirus serostatus. Findings of the study overall: Median bootstrapped AUC for CMV status was about 0.95 originally, around 0.91 US-trained. Each of roughly 65 CMV-associated TCRbeta sequences occurred in one to five individuals.

The specimen sequenced was memory CD4+ T cells from blood. This TCR was sampled from an adult in good health and CMV-seronegative.

The CDR3 is CASSPRLAAYEQYF. The CDR3 DNA reads TGTGCCAGCAGCCCCAGACTAGCAGCCTACGAGCAGTACTTC. The rearrangement uses TRBV7-9 and TRBJ2-7, with 7 bases fitting TRBD2. Germline lookup yields CDR1 SEHNR and CDR2 FQNEAQ (reference sequence). CDR3 size: 14 residues. After removal of 5 bases from V and 2 bases from J, the junction contained 6 bases not matched to a gene.